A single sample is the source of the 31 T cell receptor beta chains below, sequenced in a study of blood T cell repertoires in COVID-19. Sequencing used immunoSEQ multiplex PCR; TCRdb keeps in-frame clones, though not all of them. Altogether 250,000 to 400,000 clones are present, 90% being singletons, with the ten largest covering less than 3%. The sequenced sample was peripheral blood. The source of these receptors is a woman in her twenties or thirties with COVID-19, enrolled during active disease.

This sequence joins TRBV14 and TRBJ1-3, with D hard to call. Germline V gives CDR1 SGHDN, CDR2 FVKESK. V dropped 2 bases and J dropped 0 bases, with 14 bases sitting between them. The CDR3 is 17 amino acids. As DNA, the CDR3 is TGTGCCAGCAGCCAACACAGCCTGATACCCTCTGGAAACACCATATATTTT. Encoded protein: CASSQHSLIPSGNTIYF.

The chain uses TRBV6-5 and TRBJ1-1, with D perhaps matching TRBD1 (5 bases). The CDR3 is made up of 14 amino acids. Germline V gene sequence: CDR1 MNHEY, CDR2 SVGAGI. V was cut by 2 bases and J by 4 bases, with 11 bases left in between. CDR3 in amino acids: CASSYAREGTEAFF. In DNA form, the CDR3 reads TGTGCCAGCAGTTACGCCAGGGAGGGCACTGAAGCTTTCTTT.

The CDR3 protein is CASGVMNTEAFF. CDR3 nucleotide sequence: TGTGCCAGCGGAGTAATGAACACTGAAGCTTTCTTT. This rearrangement joins TRBV2 to TRBJ1-1; unclear D gene. Germline CDR1 reads SNHLY; CDR2 reads FYNNEI. The CDR3 runs to 12 residues. The ends were cut back, 8 bases at V and 0 bases at J, with 7 bases in the middle.

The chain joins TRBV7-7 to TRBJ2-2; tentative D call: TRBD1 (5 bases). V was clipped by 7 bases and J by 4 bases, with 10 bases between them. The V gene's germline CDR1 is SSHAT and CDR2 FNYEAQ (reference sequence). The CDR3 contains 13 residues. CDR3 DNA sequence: TGTGCCAGCATATCGACAGTCACCGGGGAGCTGTTTTTT. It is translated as CASISTVTGELFF. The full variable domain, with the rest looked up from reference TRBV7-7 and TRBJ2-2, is GAGVSQSPRYKVTKRGQDVTLRCDPISSHATLYWYQQALGQGPEFLTYFNYEAQPDKSGLPSDRFSAERPEGSISTLTIQRTEQRDSAMYRCASISTVTGELFFGEGSRLTVL.

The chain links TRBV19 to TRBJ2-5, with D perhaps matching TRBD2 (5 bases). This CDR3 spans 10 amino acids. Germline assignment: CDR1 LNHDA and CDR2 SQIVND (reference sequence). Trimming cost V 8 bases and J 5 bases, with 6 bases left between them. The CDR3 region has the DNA TGTGCCAGTGGCGGGGAGACCCAGTACTTC. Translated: CASGGETQYF.

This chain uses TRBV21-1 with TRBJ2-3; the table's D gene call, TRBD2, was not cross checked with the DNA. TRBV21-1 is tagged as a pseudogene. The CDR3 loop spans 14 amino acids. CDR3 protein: CAPGRGYPTDTQYF. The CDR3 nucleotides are TGTGCCCCGGGGAGGGGGTACCCAACAGATACGCAGTATTTT.

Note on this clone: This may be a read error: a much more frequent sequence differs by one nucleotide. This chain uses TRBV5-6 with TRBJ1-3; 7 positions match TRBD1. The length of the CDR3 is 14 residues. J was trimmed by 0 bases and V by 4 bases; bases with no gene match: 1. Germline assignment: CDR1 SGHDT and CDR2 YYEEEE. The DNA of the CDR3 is TGTGCCAGCAGCCGGGACAGCTCTGGAAACACCATATATTTT. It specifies CASSRDSSGNTIYF. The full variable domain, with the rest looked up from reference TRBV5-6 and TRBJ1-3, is DAGVTQSPTHLIKTRGQQVTLRCSPKSGHDTVSWYQQALGQGPQFIFQYYEEEERQRGNFPDRFSGHQFPNYSSELNVNALLLGDSALYLCASSRDSSGNTIYFGEGSWLTVV.

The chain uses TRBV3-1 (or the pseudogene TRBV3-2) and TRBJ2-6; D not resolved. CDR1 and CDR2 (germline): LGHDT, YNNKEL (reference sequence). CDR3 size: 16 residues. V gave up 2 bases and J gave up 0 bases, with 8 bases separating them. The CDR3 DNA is TGTGCCAGCAGCCAACCATACGGCTCTGGGGCCAACGTCCTGACTTTC. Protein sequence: CASSQPYGSGANVLTF.

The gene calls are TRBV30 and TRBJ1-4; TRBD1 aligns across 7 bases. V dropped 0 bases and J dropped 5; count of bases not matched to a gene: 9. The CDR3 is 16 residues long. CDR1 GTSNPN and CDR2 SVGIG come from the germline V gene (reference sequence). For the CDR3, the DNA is TGTGCCTGGAGTGTACGAGGGGGCAAGGTCAATGAAAAACTGTTTTTT. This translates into CAWSVRGGKVNEKLFF.

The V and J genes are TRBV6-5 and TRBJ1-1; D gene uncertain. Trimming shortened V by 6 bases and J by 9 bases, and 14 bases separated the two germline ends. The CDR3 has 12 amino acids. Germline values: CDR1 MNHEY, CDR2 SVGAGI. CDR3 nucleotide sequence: TGTGCCAGCAGCCCCTCCGTCCCCCAAGCTTTCTTT. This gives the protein CASSPSVPQAFF.

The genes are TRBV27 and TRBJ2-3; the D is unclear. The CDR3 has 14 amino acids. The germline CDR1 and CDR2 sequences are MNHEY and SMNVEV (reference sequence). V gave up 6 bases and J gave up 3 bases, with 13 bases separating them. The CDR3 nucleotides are TGTGCCAGCAGACAAAATTACCCTACAGATACGCAGTATTTT. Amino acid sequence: CASRQNYPTDTQYF.

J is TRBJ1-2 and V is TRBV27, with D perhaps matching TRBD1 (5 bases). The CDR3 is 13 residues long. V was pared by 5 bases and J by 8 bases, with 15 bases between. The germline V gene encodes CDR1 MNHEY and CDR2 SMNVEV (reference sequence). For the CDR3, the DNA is TGTGCCAGCAGTCCGGTCGCAGGGTACGGCTACACCTTC. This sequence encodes CASSPVAGYGYTF.

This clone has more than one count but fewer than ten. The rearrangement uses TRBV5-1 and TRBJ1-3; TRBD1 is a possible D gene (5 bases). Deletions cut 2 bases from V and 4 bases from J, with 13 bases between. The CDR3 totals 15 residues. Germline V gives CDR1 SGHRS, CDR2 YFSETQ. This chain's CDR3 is CASSFSGGSGNTIYF. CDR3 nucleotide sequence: TGCGCCAGCAGCTTCTCCGGGGGGTCAGGAAACACCATATATTTT. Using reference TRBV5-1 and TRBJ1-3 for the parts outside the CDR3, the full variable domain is KAGVTQTPRYLIKTRGQQVTLSCSPISGHRSVSWYQQTPGQGLQFLFEYFSETQRNKGNFPGRFSGRQFSNSRSEMNVSTLELGDSALYLCASSFSGGSGNTIYFGEGSWLTVV.

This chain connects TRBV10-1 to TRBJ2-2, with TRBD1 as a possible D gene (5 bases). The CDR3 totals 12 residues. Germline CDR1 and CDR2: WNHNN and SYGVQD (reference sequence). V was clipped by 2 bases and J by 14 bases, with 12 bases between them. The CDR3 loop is CASSEDSHLLFF. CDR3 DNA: TGCGCCAGCAGTGAGGACAGTCACTTACTGTTTTTT.

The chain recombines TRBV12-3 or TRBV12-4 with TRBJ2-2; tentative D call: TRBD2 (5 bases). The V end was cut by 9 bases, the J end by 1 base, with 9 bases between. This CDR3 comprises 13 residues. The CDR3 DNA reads TGTGCCAGTGAGCGGTTGAACACCGGGGAGCTGTTTTTT. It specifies CASERLNTGELFF.

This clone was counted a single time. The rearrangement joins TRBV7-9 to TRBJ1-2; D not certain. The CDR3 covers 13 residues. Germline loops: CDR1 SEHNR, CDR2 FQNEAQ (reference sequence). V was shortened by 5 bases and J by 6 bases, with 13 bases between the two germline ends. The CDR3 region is CASSPGRLHGYTF. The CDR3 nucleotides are TGTGCCAGCAGCCCCGGCAGGTTACATGGCTACACCTTC.

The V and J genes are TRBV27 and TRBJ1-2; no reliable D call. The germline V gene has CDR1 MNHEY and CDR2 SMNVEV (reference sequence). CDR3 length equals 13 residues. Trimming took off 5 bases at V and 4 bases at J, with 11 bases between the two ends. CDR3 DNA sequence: TGTGCCAGCAGTCGGTCTGGGAGCTATGGCTACACCTTC. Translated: CASSRSGSYGYTF.

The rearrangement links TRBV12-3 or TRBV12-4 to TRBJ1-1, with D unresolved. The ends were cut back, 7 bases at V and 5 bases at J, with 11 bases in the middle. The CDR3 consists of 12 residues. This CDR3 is CASTSYGTEAFF. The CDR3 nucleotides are TGTGCCAGCACCTCTTACGGGACTGAAGCTTTCTTT.

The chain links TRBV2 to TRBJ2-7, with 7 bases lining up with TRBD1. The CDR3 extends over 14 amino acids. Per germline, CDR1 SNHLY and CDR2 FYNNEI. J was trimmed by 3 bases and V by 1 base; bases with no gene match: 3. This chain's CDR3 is CASSEEGTVYEQYF. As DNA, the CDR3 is TGTGCCAGCAGTGAAGAGGGGACAGTCTACGAGCAGTACTTC. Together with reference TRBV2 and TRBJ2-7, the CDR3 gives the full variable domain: EPEVTQTPSHQVTQMGQEVILRCVPISNHLYFYWYRQILGQKVEFLVSFYNNEISEKSEIFDDQFSVERPDGSNFTLKIRSTKLEDSAMYFCASSEEGTVYEQYFGPGTRLTVT.

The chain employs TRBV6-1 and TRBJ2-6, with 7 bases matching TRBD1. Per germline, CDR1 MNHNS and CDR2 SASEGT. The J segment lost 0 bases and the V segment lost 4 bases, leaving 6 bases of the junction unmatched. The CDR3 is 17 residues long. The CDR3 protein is CASSAGQALSGANVLTF. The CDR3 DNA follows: TGTGCCAGCAGTGCCGGACAGGCTCTCTCTGGGGCCAACGTCCTGACTTTC.

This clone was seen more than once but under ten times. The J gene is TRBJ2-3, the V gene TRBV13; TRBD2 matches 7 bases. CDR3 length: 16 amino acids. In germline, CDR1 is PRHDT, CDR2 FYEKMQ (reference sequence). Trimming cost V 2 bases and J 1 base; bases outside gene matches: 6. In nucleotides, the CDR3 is TGTGCCAGCAGCTTAAGAGGACTAGTGGGCACAGATACGCAGTATTTT. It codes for CASSLRGLVGTDTQYF.

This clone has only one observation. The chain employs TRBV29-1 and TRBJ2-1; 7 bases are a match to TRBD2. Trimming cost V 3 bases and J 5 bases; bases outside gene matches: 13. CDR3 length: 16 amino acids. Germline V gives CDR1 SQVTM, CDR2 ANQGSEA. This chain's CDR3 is CSVESGGSMANNEQFF. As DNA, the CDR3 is TGCAGCGTTGAGTCGGGGGGTAGTATGGCCAACAATGAGCAGTTCTTC.

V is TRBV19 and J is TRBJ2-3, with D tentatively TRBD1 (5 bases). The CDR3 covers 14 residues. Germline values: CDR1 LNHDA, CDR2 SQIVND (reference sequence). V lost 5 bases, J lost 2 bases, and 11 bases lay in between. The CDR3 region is CASSVTVNTDTQYF. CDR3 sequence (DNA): TGTGCCAGTAGTGTGACAGTGAACACAGATACGCAGTATTTT.

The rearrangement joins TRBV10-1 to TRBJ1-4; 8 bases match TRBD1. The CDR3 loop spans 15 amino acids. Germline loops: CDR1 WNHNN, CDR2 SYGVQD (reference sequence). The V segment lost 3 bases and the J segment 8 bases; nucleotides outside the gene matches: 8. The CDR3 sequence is CASSDGAGGQEKLFF. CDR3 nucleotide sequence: TGCGCCAGCAGTGATGGGGCAGGGGGCCAGGAAAAACTGTTTTTT.

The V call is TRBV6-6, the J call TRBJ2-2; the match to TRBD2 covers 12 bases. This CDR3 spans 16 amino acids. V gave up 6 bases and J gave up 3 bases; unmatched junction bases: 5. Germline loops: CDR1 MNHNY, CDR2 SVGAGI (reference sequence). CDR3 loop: CASSLRLAGDTGELFF. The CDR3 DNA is TGTGCCAGCAGCCTCCGACTAGCGGGGGACACCGGGGAGCTGTTTTTT.

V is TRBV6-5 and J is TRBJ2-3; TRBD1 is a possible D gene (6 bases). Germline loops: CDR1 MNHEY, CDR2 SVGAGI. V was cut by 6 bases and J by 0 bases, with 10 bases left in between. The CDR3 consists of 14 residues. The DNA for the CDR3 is TGTGCCAGCAGACCCAGGGGTAGCACAGATACGCAGTATTTT. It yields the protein CASRPRGSTDTQYF.

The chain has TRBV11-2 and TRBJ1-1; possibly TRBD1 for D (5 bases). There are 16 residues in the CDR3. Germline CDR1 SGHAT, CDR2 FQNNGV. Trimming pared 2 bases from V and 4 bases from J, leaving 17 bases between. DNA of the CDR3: TGTGCCAGCAGCTTAATGGGGAGGGGCTGGAGCACTGAAGCTTTCTTT. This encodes CASSLMGRGWSTEAFF.

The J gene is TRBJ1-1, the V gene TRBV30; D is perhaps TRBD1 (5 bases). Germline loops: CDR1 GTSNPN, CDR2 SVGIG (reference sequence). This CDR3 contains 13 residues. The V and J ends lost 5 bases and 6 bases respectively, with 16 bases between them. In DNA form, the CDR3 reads TGTGCCTGGTACCCTGGGGGGGGTTCTGAAGCTTTCTTT. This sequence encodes CAWYPGGGSEAFF.

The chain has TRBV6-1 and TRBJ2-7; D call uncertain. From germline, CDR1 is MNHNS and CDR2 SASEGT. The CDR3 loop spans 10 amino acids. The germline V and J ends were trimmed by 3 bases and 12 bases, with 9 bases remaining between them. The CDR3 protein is CASSEADPYF. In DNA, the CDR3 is TGTGCCAGCAGTGAGGCTGATCCGTACTTC.

CDR3 sequence (DNA): TGTGCCAGCAGCATGGGACGGGGGGCACGGCAGCCCCAGCATTTT. Amino acids: CASSMGRGARQPQHF. The chain is built from TRBV7-8 and TRBJ1-5; the D gene is possibly TRBD1 (6 bases). V was pared by 5 bases and J by 7 bases, with 18 bases between. Germline V gene lookup returns CDR1 SGHVS and CDR2 FQNEAQ. CDR3 length equals 15 residues. Variable domain in full (rest from reference TRBV7-8 and TRBJ1-5): GAGVSQSPRYKVAKRGQDVALRCDPISGHVSLFWYQQALGQGPEFLTYFQNEAQLDKSGLPSDRFFAERPEGSVSTLKIQRTQQEDSAVYLCASSMGRGARQPQHFGDGTRLSIL.

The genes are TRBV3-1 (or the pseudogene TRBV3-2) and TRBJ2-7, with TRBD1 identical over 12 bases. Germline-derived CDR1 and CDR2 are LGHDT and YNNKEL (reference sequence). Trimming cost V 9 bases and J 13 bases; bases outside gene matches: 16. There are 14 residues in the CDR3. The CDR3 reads CASTGTGGSRAVYF. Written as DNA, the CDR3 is TGTGCCAGTACCGGGACAGGGGGCAGTAGAGCTGTATACTTC.